These 11 T cell receptor beta chains originate from one sample sequenced in a study of shared clonotypes between healthy human individuals. CD45RO-negative CD8 cells positively selected for CCR7 made up the naive population, which excluded terminally differentiated effector memory CD45RA+ cells. TCRdb's copy holds only in-frame clones and misses some; the assay was immunoSEQ multiplex PCR. The table includes roughly 2.1 million clones, 93% detected once. Sequencing input: naive CD8+ T cells from PBMCs. The receptor set was obtained from a man younger than 35 in good health. Some clones in this sample may be carry-over from other donors' samples.

This chain links TRBV29-1 with TRBJ2-7; 9 bases match TRBD1. The CDR3 is 15 amino acids. CDR1 is SQVTM, CDR2 ANQGSEA, per germline. V trimming: 2 bases; J trimming: 2 bases; junction bases outside the gene matches: 7. Here the CDR3 reads CSVEMGTGSPYEQYF. DNA of the CDR3: TGCAGCGTTGAAATGGGGACAGGGTCGCCCTACGAGCAGTACTTC.

This chain joins TRBV27 and TRBJ1-1; D is undetermined. In germline, CDR1 is MNHEY, CDR2 SMNVEV (reference sequence). The CDR3 is 13 residues long. Trimming cost V 8 bases and J 4 bases, with 14 bases left between them. CDR3 DNA: TGTGCCAGCCTATTGGCCCCTGGCACTGAAGCTTTCTTT. It codes for CASLLAPGTEAFF.

Concerning this clone itself: Other DNA sequences of this sample code for an identical CDR3. CDR3 in amino acids: CASSLLASGSYEQYF. The DNA for the CDR3 is TGTGCCAGCAGCTTACTCGCTAGCGGATCCTACGAGCAGTACTTC. The chain uses TRBV7-2 and TRBJ2-7; 7 positions agree with TRBD2. Germline V lookup: CDR1 SGHTA, CDR2 FQGNSA. J was trimmed by 1 base and V by 2 bases; bases with no gene match: 5. This CDR3 contains 15 residues.

This chain uses TRBV28 with TRBJ1-2; 8 bases are shared with TRBD1. In germline, CDR1 is MDHEN, CDR2 SYDVKM. With V trimmed by 2 bases and J by 7 bases, 3 bases remained unmatched. This CDR3 has 13 residues. The CDR3 region has the DNA TGTGCCAGCAGTTTAGGACAGGGTACTGGCTACACCTTC. Encoded protein: CASSLGQGTGYTF.

This chain joins TRBV7-8 and TRBJ1-2; 7 nucleotides line up with TRBD1. The junction had 3 bases not matched to a gene; V was cut back by 5 bases and J by 0 bases. Germline loops: CDR1 SGHVS, CDR2 FQNEAQ. The CDR3 runs 14 residues. The CDR3 DNA sequence: TGTGCCAGCAGCGACAGGGTTTCTAACTATGGCTACACCTTC. It codes for CASSDRVSNYGYTF. The whole variable domain, filled in from reference TRBV7-8 and TRBJ1-2, reads GAGVSQSPRYKVAKRGQDVALRCDPISGHVSLFWYQQALGQGPEFLTYFQNEAQLDKSGLPSDRFFAERPEGSVSTLKIQRTQQEDSAVYLCASSDRVSNYGYTFGSGTRLTVV.

The V gene is TRBV4-2, the J gene TRBJ2-3; 11 bases match TRBD2. J was trimmed by 11 bases and V by 5 bases; bases with no gene match: 12. The CDR3 has 15 residues. CDR1 is LGHNA, CDR2 YNFKEQ, per germline. CDR3 sequence (DNA): TGTGCCAGCAGCTTGTTACTAGCGGGGGTAGAGGAGCAGTATTTT. Residues: CASSLLLAGVEEQYF.

The chain recombines TRBV10-1 with TRBJ2-1; D not certain. This CDR3 contains 14 residues. Germline V gene data show CDR1 as WNHNN and CDR2 as SYGVQD (reference sequence). The V gene lost 3 bases and the J gene lost 6 bases, with 12 bases spanning the gap. DNA for the CDR3: TGCGCCAGCAGTGATTCCCCGTATGGCAATGAGCAGTTCTTC. This codes for CASSDSPYGNEQFF.

The CDR3 nucleotides read TGTGCCAGCAGCTTAAGCTCGGGCCATGAGCAGTTCTTC. This translates into CASSLSSGHEQFF. The V and J genes are TRBV7-6 and TRBJ2-1; no clear D gene. The CDR3 covers 13 residues. Trimming cost V 2 bases and J 8 bases, with 10 bases left between them. Looked up from germline, CDR1 is SGHVS and CDR2 is FNYEAQ.

The chain joins TRBV29-1 to TRBJ2-7; D could derive from TRBD1 or TRBD2 (5 bases each). Germline loops: CDR1 SQVTM, CDR2 ANQGSEA. V dropped 7 bases and J dropped 7 bases, with 23 bases sitting between them. The CDR3 runs to 14 residues. The CDR3 DNA reads as TGCAGCGCTCTTACCGGGACCGCTTCTTGGGAGCAGTACTTC. Translation: CSALTGTASWEQYF.

This clone is a singleton in its sample. This chain connects TRBV4-1 to TRBJ2-5; 9 nucleotides align to TRBD2. The CDR3 is 14 amino acids. Trimming took 3 bases from V and 5 from J; bases not matched to a gene: 4. Germline loops: CDR1 MGHRA, CDR2 YSYEKL. The CDR3 DNA reads TGCGCCAGCAGCCATAGCGGGAGATTGGAGACCCAGTACTTC. As protein: CASSHSGRLETQYF.

About this clone itself: The same CDR3 arises from other DNA sequences in this sample as well. The rearrangement joins TRBV7-9 to TRBJ2-7; D tentatively fits TRBD1 or TRBD2 (7 bases each). This CDR3 region has 14 residues. Germline V lookup: CDR1 SEHNR, CDR2 FQNEAQ (reference sequence). V was trimmed by 4 bases and J by 7 bases, leaving 17 bases between them. The CDR3 here is CASSSRDRAGEQYF. The CDR3 region has the DNA TGTGCCAGCAGCTCCCGGGACAGAGCGGGAGAGCAGTACTTC.